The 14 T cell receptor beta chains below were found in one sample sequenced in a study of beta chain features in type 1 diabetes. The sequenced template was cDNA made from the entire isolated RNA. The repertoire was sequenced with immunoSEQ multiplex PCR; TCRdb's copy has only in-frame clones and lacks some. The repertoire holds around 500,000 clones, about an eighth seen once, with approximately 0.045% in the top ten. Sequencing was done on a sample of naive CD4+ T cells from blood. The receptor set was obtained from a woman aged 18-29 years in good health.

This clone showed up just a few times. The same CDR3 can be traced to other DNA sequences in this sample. The CDR3 region has the DNA TGCGCCAGCAGCTTGTTAGATACGCAGTATTTT. Translated: CASSLLDTQYF. The chain couples TRBV5-1 to TRBJ2-3; no reliable D call. The CDR3 contains 11 residues. V gave up 1 base and J gave up 5 bases, with 2 bases separating them. CDR1 SGHRS and CDR2 YFSETQ come from the germline V gene.

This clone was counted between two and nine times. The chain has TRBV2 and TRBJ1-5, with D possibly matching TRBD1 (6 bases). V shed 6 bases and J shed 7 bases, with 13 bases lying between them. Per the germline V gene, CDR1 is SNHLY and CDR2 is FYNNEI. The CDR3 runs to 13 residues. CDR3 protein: CASRRGTNQPQHF. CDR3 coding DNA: TGTGCCAGCAGGCGCGGGACAAACCAGCCCCAGCATTTT.

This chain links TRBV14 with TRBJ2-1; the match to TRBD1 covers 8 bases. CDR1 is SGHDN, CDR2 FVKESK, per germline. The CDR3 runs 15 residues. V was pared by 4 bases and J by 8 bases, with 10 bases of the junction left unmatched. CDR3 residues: CASSRWTGIGDEQFF. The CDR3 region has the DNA TGTGCCAGCAGCCGCTGGACAGGGATTGGCGATGAGCAGTTCTTC.

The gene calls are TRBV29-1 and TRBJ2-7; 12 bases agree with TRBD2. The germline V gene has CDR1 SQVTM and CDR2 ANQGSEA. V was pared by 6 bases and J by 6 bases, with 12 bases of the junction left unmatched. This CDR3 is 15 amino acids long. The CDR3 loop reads CSVGDLAGGPGEQYF. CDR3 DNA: TGCAGCGTAGGAGACCTAGCGGGAGGGCCCGGCGAGCAGTACTTC.

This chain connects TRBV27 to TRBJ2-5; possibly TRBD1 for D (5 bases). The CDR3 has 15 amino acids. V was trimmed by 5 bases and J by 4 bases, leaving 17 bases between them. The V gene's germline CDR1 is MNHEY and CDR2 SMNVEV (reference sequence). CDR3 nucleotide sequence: TGTGCCAGCAGTCCCTTAGACAGATATGGAGAGACCCAGTACTTC. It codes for CASSPLDRYGETQYF.

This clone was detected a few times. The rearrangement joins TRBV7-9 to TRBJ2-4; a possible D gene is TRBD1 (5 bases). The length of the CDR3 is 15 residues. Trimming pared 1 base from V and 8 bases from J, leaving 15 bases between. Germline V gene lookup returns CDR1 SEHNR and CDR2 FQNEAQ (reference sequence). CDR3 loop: CASSLGDRQGDIQYF. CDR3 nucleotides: TGTGCCAGCAGCTTAGGAGACCGGCAGGGTGACATTCAGTACTTC.

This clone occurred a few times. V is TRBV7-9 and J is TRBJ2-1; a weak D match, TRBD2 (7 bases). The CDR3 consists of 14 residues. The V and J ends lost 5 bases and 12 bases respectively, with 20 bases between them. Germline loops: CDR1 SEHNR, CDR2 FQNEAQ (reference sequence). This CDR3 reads CASSPPLAEGGQFF. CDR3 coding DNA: TGTGCCAGCAGCCCACCCCTAGCGGAGGGGGGGCAGTTCTTC.

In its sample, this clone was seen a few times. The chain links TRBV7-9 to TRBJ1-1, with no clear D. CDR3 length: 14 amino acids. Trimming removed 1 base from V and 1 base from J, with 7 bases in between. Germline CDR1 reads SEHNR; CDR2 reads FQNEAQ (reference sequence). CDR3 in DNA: TGTGCCAGCAGCTTAGAAGCGCAGAACACTGAAGCTTTCTTT. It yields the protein CASSLEAQNTEAFF.

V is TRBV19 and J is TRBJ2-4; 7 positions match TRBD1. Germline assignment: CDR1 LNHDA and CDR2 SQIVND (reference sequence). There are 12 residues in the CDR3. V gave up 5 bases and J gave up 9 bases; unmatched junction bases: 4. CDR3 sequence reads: CASSLHRGIQYF. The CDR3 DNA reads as TGTGCCAGTAGTCTACACAGGGGCATTCAGTACTTC. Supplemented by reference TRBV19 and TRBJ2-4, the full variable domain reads DGGITQSPKYLFRKEGQNVTLSCEQNLNHDAMYWYRQDPGQGLRLIYYSQIVNDFQKGDIAEGYSVSREKKESFPLTVTSAQKNPTAFYLCASSLHRGIQYFGAGTRLSVL.

The CDR3 is CASSLDRGNYEQYF. Written as DNA, the CDR3 is TGTGCCAGCAGCTTAGACAGGGGAAACTACGAGCAGTACTTC. V gene TRBV7-8 combines with J gene TRBJ2-7; 7 bases agree with TRBD1. Germline V gene sequence: CDR1 SGHVS, CDR2 FQNEAQ. This CDR3 has 14 residues. The J segment lost 3 bases and the V segment lost 1 base, leaving 3 bases of the junction unmatched. The full variable domain, with the rest looked up from reference TRBV7-8 and TRBJ2-7, is GAGVSQSPRYKVAKRGQDVALRCDPISGHVSLFWYQQALGQGPEFLTYFQNEAQLDKSGLPSDRFFAERPEGSVSTLKIQRTQQEDSAVYLCASSLDRGNYEQYFGPGTRLTVT.

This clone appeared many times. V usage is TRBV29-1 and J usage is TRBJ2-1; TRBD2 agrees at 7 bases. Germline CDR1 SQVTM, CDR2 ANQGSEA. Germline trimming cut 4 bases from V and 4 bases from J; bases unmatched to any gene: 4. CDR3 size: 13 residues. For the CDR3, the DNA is TGCAGCGTTGTCGGGGGGAGGTACAATGAGCAGTTCTTC. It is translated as CSVVGGRYNEQFF.

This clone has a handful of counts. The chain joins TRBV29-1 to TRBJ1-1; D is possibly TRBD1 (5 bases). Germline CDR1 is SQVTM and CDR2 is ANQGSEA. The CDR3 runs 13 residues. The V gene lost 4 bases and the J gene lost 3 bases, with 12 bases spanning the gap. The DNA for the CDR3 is TGCAGCGTTGGGGGCAGGAGTTACACTGAAGCTTTCTTT. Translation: CSVGGRSYTEAFF.

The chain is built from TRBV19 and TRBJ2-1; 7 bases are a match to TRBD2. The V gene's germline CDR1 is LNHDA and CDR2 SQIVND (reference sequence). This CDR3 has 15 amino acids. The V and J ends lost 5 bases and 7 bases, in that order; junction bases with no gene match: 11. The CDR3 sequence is CASSPRGEVRNEQFF. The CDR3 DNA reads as TGTGCCAGTAGTCCCCGGGGGGAAGTTAGGAATGAGCAGTTCTTC.

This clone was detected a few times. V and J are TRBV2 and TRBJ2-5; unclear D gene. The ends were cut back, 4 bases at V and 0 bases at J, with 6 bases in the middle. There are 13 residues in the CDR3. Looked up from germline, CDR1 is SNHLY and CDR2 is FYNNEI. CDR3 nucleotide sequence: TGTGCCAGCAGTGTTGACAACCAAGAGACCCAGTACTTC. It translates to CASSVDNQETQYF.